This T cell receptor (beta chain) emerged from a study of technical replicates of blood from several donors. Using immunoSEQ multiplex PCR, the repertoire was profiled, and TCRdb retains in-frame clones only, with some absent. The repertoire has more than 80,000 clones, approximately 97% of them found once; the top ten carry about 0.3%. V was shortened by 0 bases and J by 6 bases, with 14 bases between the two germline ends. CDR1 and CDR2 (germline): LGHNA, YSLEER. The CDR3 consists of 15 residues. The TCR originated in a human donor in good health. This sequence joins TRBV4-3 and TRBJ1-2; TRBD1 is a possible D gene (5 bases). The sequencing sample was made of T cells isolated from PBMCs. In DNA form, the CDR3 reads TGCGCCAGCAGCCAAGACGGTGACGCAGGGAATGGCTACACCTTC. Amino acids: CASSQDGDAGNGYTF.